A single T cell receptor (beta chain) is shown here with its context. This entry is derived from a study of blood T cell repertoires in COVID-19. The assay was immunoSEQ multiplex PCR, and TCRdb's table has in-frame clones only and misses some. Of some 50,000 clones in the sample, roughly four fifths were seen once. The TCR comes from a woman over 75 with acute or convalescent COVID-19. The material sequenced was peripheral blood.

CDR3 nucleotides: TGTGCCAGCAGCTTAGGTGCTAGCGGGAGTGGTACGCAGTATTTT. Its protein is CASSLGASGSGTQYF. The V call is TRBV11-3, the J call TRBJ2-3, with TRBD2 matching over 10 bases. This CDR3 comprises 15 residues. Germline V CDR1 and CDR2: SGHNT, YENEEA. V trimming: 1 base; J trimming: 8 bases; junction bases outside the gene matches: 6.